What follows is one T cell receptor beta chain and its context. Its antigen is not known. Attachment of unique molecular identifiers was made to individual cDNA molecules. One entry per CDR3 protein results from TCRdb running MiXCR on the 5' RACE reads. The table records 35,000 to 45,000 distinct CDR3 sequences, over 3.5% of them present only once. CDR3 length: 15 residues. V lost 5 bases to trimming and J lost 3 bases; unmatched junction nucleotides: 9. Germline V gene lookup returns CDR1 MNHNS and CDR2 SASEGT. The data were taken from a study of early T cells in non-severe SARS-CoV-2 infection. Study-level points and caveats: Clonotype matching in VDJdb favored anti-spike CD8 responses and did not capture private and CD4 specificities.

The chain is built from TRBV6-1 and TRBJ2-7, with 8 bases aligning to TRBD2. Material for sequencing was whole blood. The receptor was derived from an adult who was a healthcare worker with PCR-confirmed SARS-CoV-2 infection or an uninfected control (not recorded which). The CDR3 loop is CASSRVWREDYEQYF. CDR3 in DNA: TGTGCCAGCAGTAGAGTGTGGCGGGAGGACTACGAGCAGTACTTC.